The clone carrying this T cell receptor (beta chain) was counted only a few times. Its antigen is unknown. The entry originates in a study of radiation and T cells in renal cell carcinoma. Study overall: Nephrectomy followed 15 Gy stereotactic body radiation by 4 weeks. Study outcomes and limitations: Pretreatment tumor biopsies were lacking, so baseline clonotypes are unknown.

The ends were cut back, 2 bases at V and 7 bases at J, with 12 bases in the middle. The germline V gene has CDR1 SNHLY and CDR2 FYNNEI. The CDR3 covers 15 residues. The time point was: baseline pretreatment blood. Treatment defined: 15 Gy SBRT to primary tumor, nephrectomy 4 weeks later. Blood was sampled at baseline, 2 weeks and 4 weeks after SBRT. Libraries were prepared by immunoSEQ multiplex PCR; TCRdb keeps only in-frame clonotypes and omits some of them. Among approximately 140,000 clones listed, 70% to 90% were seen once. The chain is built from TRBV2 and TRBJ1-6; D is unclear. The sequence derives from a woman aged 45-59 years with renal cell carcinoma. The sequencing used blood, collected from a patient whose treatment included radiotherapy and nephrectomy. Here the CDR3 DNA reads TGTGCCAGCAGTGAACAGGAATTTCGGAATTCACCCCTCCACTTT. This sequence encodes CASSEQEFRNSPLHF.